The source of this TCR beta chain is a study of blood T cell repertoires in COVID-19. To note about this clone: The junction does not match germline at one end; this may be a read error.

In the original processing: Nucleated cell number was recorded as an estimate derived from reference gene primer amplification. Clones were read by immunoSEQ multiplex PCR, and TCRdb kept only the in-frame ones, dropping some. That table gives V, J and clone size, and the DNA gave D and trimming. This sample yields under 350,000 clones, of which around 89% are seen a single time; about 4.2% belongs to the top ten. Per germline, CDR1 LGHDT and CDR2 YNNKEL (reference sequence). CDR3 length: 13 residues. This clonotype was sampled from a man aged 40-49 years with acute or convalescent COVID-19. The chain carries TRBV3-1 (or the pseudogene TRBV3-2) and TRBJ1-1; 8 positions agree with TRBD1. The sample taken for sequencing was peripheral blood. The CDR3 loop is CASSPGTGPYQSF. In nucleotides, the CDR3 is TGTGCCAGCAGCCCAGGGACAGGCCCGTATCAATCATTT.